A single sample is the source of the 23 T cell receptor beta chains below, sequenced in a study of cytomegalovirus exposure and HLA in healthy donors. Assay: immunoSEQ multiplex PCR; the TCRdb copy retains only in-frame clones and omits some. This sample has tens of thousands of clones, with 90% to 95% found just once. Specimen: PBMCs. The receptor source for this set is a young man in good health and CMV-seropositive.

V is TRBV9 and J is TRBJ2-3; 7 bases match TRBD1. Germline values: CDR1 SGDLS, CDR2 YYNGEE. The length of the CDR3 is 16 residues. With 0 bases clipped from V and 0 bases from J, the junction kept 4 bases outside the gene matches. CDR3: CASSVDTGASTDTQYF. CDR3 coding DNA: TGTGCCAGCAGCGTAGATACAGGGGCAAGCACAGATACGCAGTATTTT.

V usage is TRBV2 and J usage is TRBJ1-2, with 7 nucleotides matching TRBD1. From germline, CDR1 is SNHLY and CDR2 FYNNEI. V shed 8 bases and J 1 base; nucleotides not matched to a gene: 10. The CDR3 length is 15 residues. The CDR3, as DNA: TGTGCCAGCCCACCTCGACAGGGTAATAACTATGGCTACACCTTC. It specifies CASPPRQGNNYGYTF.

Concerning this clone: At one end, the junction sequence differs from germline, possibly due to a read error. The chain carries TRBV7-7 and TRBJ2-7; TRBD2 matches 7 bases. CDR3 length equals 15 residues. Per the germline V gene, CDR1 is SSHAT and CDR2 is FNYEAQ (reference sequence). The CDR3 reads CASSLASAWGGEQYF. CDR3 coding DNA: TGTGCTAGCAGCTTAGCGAGCGCGTGGGGGGGGGAGCAGTACTTC.

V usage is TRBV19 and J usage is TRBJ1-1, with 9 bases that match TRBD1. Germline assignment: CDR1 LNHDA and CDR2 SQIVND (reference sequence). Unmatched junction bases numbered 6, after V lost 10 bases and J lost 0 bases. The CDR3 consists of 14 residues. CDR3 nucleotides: TGTGCCACCTTGGACAGGGGTTTGAACACTGAAGCTTTCTTT. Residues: CATLDRGLNTEAFF.

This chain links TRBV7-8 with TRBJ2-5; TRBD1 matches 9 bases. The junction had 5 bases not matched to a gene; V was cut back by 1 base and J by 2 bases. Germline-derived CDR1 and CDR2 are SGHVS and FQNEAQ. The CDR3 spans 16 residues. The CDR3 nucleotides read TGTGCCAGCAGCTTAGGCCCGGGACAGGGACAAGAGACCCAGTACTTC. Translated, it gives CASSLGPGQGQETQYF.

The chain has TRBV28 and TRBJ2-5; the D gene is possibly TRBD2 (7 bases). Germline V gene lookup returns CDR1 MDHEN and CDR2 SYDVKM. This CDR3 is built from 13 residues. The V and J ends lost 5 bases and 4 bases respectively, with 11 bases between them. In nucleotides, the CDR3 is TGTGCCAGCAGTGGGGGGGGGCCAGAGACCCAGTACTTC. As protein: CASSGGGPETQYF. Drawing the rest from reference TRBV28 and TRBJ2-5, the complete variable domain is DVKVTQSSRYLVKRTGEKVFLECVQDMDHENMFWYRQDPGLGLRLIYFSYDVKMKEKGDIPEGYSVSREKKERFSLILESASTNQTSMYLCASSGGGPETQYFGPGTRLLVL.

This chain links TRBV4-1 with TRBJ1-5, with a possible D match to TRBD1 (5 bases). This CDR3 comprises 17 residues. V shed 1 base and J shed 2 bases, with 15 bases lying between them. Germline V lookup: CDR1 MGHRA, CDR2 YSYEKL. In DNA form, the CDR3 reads TGCGCCAGCAGCCAAGTATATGTAGCGGGGGGCAATCAGCCCCAGCATTTT. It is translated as CASSQVYVAGGNQPQHF.

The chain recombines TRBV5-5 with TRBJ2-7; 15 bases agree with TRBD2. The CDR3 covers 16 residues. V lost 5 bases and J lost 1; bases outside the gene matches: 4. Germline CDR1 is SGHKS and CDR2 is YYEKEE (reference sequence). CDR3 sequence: CASSGLAGGISYEQYF. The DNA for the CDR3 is TGTGCCAGCAGTGGACTAGCGGGAGGGATTTCCTACGAGCAGTACTTC.

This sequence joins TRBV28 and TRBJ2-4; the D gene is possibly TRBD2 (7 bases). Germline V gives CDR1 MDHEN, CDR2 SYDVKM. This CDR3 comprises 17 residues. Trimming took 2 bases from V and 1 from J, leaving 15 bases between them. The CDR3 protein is CASSLPGGGWAKNIQYF. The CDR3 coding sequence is TGTGCCAGCAGTTTACCTGGGGGGGGCTGGGCCAAAAACATTCAGTACTTC.

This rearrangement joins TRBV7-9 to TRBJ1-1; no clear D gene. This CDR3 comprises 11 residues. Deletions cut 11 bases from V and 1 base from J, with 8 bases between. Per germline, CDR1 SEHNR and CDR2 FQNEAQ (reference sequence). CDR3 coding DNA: TGTGCCTGTGGAGGGAACACTGAAGCTTTCTTT. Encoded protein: CACGGNTEAFF.

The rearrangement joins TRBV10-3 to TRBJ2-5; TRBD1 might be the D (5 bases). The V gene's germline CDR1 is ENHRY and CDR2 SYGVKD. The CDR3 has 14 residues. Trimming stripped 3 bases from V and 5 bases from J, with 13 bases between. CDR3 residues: CAISESGQGETQYF. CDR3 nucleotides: TGTGCCATCAGTGAATCTGGTCAGGGCGAGACCCAGTACTTC.

The CDR3 bases are TGTGCCAGCAGCGAGGGAAAAGTTAGCATCTCTGGAAACACCATATATTTT. Protein: CASSEGKVSISGNTIYF. V is TRBV25-1 and J is TRBJ1-3; no firm D call. V shed 6 bases and J shed 0 bases, with 18 bases lying between them. This CDR3 has 17 amino acids. Germline V gene data show CDR1 as MGHDK and CDR2 as SYGVNS.

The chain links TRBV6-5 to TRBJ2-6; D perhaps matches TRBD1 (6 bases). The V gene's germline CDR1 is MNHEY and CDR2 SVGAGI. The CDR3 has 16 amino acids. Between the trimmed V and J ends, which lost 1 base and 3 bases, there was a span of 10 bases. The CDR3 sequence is CASSYLQGGGANVLTF. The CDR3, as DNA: TGTGCCAGCAGTTACTTACAGGGCGGTGGGGCCAACGTCCTGACTTTC.

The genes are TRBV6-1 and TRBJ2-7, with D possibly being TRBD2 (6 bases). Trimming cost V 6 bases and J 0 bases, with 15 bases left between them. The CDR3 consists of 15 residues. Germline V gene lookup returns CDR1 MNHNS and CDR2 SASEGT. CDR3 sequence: CASRADYPVSYEQYF. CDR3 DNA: TGTGCCAGCAGGGCGGACTACCCCGTCTCCTACGAGCAGTACTTC.

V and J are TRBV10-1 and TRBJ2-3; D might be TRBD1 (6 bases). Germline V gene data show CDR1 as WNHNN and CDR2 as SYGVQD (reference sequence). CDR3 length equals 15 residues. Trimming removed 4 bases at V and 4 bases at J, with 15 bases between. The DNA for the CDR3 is TGCGCCAGCAGTGTGGTAGCAGGGGCCGCAGATACGCAGTATTTT. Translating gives CASSVVAGAADTQYF.

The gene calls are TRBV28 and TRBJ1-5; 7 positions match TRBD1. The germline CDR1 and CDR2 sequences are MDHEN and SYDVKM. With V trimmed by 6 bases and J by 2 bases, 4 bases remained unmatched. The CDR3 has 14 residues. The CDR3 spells CASSGTGGNQPQHF. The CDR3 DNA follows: TGTGCCAGCAGCGGCACAGGGGGCAATCAGCCCCAGCATTTT.

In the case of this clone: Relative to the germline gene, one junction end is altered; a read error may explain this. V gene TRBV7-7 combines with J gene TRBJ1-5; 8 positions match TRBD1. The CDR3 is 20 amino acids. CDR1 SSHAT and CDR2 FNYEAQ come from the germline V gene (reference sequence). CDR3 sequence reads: CASSLAPQSPGQETDQPQHF. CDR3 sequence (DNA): TGTGCTAGCAGCTTAGCGCCCCAAAGCCCGGGACAGGAGACAGATCAGCCCCAGCATTTT.

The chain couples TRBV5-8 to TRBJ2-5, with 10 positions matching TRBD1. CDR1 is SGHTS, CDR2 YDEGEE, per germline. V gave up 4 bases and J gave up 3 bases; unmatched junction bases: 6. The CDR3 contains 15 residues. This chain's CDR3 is CASSKRQGAKETQYF. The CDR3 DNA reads TGTGCCAGCAGCAAAAGACAGGGGGCTAAAGAGACCCAGTACTTC.

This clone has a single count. Here the CDR3 DNA reads TGCGCCAGCAGCCAAGATCCCAGGGCCGGGAGCGAAAAACTGTTTTTT. This encodes CASSQDPRAGSEKLFF. The chain combines TRBV4-1 with TRBJ1-4, with D tentatively TRBD1 (5 bases). Germline V lookup: CDR1 MGHRA, CDR2 YSYEKL. V was cut by 0 bases and J by 8 bases, with 16 bases left in between. The CDR3 has 16 amino acids.

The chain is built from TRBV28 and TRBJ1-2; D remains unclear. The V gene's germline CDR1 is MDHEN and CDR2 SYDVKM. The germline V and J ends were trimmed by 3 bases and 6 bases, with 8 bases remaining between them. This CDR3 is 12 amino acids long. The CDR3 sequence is CASSFGEDGYTF. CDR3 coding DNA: TGTGCCAGCAGTTTTGGGGAGGATGGCTACACCTTC.

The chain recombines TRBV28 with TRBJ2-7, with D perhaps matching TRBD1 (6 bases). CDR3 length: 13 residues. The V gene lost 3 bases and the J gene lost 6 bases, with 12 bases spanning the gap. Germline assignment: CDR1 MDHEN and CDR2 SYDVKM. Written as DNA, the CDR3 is TGTGCCAGCAGTTTCGGACAGTCTATCGAGCAGTACTTC. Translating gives CASSFGQSIEQYF.

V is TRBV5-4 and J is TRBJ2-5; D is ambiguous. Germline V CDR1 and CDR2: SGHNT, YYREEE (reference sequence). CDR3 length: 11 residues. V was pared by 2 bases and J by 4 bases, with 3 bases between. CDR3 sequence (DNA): TGTGCCAGCAGCTTCGGAGAGACCCAGTACTTC. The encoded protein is CASSFGETQYF.

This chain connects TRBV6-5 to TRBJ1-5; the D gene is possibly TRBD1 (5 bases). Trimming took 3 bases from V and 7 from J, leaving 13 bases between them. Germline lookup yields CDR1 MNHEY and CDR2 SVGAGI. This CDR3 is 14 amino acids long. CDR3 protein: CASSYLQGIQPQHF. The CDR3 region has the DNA TGTGCCAGCAGTTATCTCCAGGGCATCCAGCCCCAGCATTTT.